This TCR beta chain was found in a study of blood T cell repertoires in COVID-19. Across the study: Whether acute or convalescent, the COVID-19 samples came from the United States, Italy and Spain.

The CDR3 sequence is 13 residues long. Germline CDR1 is SGHDT and CDR2 is YYEEEE. Between the trimmed V and J ends, which lost 1 base and 3 bases, there was a span of 7 bases. Original data processing: Amplification of reference gene primers was used by the study to estimate nucleated cell counts. The data were produced by immunoSEQ multiplex PCR, yet TCRdb's version contains in-frame clones alone and is incomplete. V and J calls and clone size are given by that table; D and trimming were obtained from the DNA. The table has more than 65,000 clones, around 80% seen once; the top ten hold approximately 5.8%.

The receptor was derived from a man aged 55 to 70 with active or convalescent COVID-19. V usage is TRBV5-6 and J usage is TRBJ1-2, with D unresolved. Sequenced material: peripheral blood. CDR3 sequence: CASSLYGDYGYTF. The CDR3 region has the DNA TGTGCCAGCAGCTTGTACGGGGACTATGGCTACACCTTC.